The clone carrying this TCR beta chain was observed many times. Its target is unknown. CDR1 and CDR2 from the germline V gene are SGHVS and FNYEAQ. CDR3 length equals 13 residues. Trimming stripped 5 bases from V and 6 bases from J, with 11 bases between. These data belong to a study of T cell repertoires in cytomegalovirus infection. Study-level information: Evidence of both CMV infection and a matching HLA type came from public TCR beta signatures. Whole-study findings and limits: Totalled public TCR beta family frequency picked out people who carried CMV plus the relevant HLA. Within the response measured ex vivo, HLA-C-restricted CMV-specific TCR beta clonotypes were dominant.

TCRdb reprocessed the reads via MiXCR and lists one record per CDR3 protein. The profile covers fewer than 1,000,000 distinct CDR3 sequences, with approximately 31% appearing a single time and about an eighth taken by the ten largest. The sequence was obtained from a human donor in good health (CMV status not recorded). Some clones in this sample may be carry-over from other donors' samples. Here the sequenced sample was cultured CD8+ T cells from PBMCs, taken from culture after CMV antigen stimulation. This rearrangement joins TRBV7-6 to TRBJ1-5; no clear D. This chain's CDR3 is CASSREGSQPQHF. The CDR3 coding sequence is TGTGCCAGCAGCCGAGAAGGATCTCAGCCCCAGCATTTT.